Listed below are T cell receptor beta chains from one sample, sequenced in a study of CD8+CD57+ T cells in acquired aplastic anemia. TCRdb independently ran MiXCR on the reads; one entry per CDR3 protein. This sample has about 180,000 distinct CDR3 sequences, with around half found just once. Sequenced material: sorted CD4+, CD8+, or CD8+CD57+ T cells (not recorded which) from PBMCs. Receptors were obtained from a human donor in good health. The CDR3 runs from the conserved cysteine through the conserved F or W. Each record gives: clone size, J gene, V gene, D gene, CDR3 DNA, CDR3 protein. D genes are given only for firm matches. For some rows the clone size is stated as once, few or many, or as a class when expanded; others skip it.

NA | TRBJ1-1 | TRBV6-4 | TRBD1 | TGTGCCAGCAGAAGGACAGGAAGGTACACTGAAGCTTTCTTT | CASRRTGRYTEAFF
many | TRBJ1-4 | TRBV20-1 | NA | TGCAGTGCTAGACGCGAGCCTGAAAAACTGTTTTTT | CSARREPEKLFF
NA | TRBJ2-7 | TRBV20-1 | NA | TGCAGTGCTTCTGCGGGACCGTTTTCCTACGAGCAGTACTTC | CSASAGPFSYEQYF
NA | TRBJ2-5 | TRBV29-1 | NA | TGCAGCGTTGGCAAGGTCGCGGAGACCCAGTACTTC | CSVGKVAETQYF
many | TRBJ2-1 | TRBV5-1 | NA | TGCGCCAGCAGCATACAGGGTGCGGACAATGAGCAGTTCTTC | CASSIQGADNEQFF
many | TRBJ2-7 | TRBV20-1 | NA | TGCAGTGCTAGTAGGACCGGATCATACGAGCAGTACTTC | CSASRTGSYEQYF
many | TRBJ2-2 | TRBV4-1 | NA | TGCGCCAGCAGCCATGCCGGTCGGGGTCGGACCGGGGAGCTGTTTTTT | CASSHAGRGRTGELFF
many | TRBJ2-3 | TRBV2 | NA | TGTGCCAGCAGCGCCGGCTCGCAGTATTTT | CASSAGSQYF
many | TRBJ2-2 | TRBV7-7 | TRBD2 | TGTGCTAGCAGCCCTAGCGGGAGGGGGAACACCGGGGAGCTGTTTTTT | CASSPSGRGNTGELFF
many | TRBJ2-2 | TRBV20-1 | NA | TGCAGTGCTAGAGAGGCCGGTAGGCCTGACACCGGGGAGCTGTTTTTT | CSAREAGRPDTGELFF
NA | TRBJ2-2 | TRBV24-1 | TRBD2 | TGTGCTACTAGCGGGCGTGGGGCCGGGGAGCTGTTTTTT | CATSGRGAGELFF